The present T cell receptor beta chain was sequenced within a study of blood T cell repertoires in COVID-19. At the level of the study: Sites in the United States, Italy and Spain provided acute and convalescent COVID-19 samples. T cells, B-cell-depleted T cells, or PBMCs supplied cDNA or gDNA.

Shortly before study entry, within 2 weeks, exposed participants had met a COVID-19 case. Germline CDR1 is MGHDK and CDR2 is SYGVNS. With 7 bases clipped from V and 2 bases from J, the junction kept 7 bases outside the gene matches. The CDR3 length is 14 residues. The protocol was immunoSEQ multiplex PCR, while the TCRdb copy is restricted to in-frame clones and leaves out a portion. The table has nearly 300,000 clones, roughly nine tenths seen once; the top ten hold roughly 2.9%. The sample was PBMCs or T cells enriched from blood (not recorded which). J is TRBJ1-1 and V is TRBV25-1; 7 bases agree with TRBD1. This TCR derives from a woman aged 50 to 65 who had been exposed to COVID-19. DNA for the CDR3: TGTGCCAGCATCTCAGACAGGGAAAACACTGAAGCTTTCTTT. Translating gives CASISDRENTEAFF.